These 23 T cell receptor beta chains came from one sample sequenced in a study of blood T cell repertoires in COVID-19. Sequencing used immunoSEQ multiplex PCR; TCRdb keeps in-frame clones, though not all of them. The data show about 240,000 clones, with roughly 80% seen just once and 4.7% held by the top ten. The specimen was peripheral blood. These receptors all stem from a woman in her sixties or seventies with acute or convalescent COVID-19.

The genes are TRBV6-5 and TRBJ1-1; possibly TRBD1 for D (5 bases). Trimming stripped 6 bases from V and 5 bases from J, with 13 bases between. The CDR3 totals 13 residues. Germline V gene data show CDR1 as MNHEY and CDR2 as SVGAGI. This chain's CDR3 is CASSQGQSTEAFF. CDR3 DNA: TGTGCCAGCAGCCAAGGACAATCTACTGAAGCTTTCTTT.

This clone has just one count. V is TRBV7-9 and J is TRBJ1-2; TRBD1 is a possible D gene (5 bases). CDR3 size: 13 residues. Deletions cut 2 bases from V and 7 bases from J, with 11 bases between. CDR1 SEHNR and CDR2 FQNEAQ come from the germline V gene (reference sequence). The CDR3 loop is CASSLTGQGGYTF. The CDR3 nucleotides read TGTGCCAGCAGCTTAACAGGCCAGGGTGGCTACACCTTC.

The chain recombines TRBV6-5 with TRBJ1-2; TRBD1 agrees at 8 bases. Trimming cost V 7 bases and J 4 bases; bases outside gene matches: 8. Germline V CDR1 and CDR2: MNHEY, SVGAGI. The CDR3 contains 14 residues. CDR3 in DNA: TGTGCCAGCACCAGTGGACAGGGCGTCTATGGCTACACCTTC. It encodes CASTSGQGVYGYTF.

The rearrangement joins TRBV7-9 to TRBJ2-3; 12 bases align to TRBD2. This CDR3 is built from 19 residues. The V gene's germline CDR1 is SEHNR and CDR2 FQNEAQ (reference sequence). V lost 4 bases, J lost 4 bases, and 15 bases stayed unmatched. The CDR3 loop is CASSSRPVLAGGLADTQYF. CDR3 nucleotide sequence: TGTGCCAGCAGCTCGAGACCAGTCCTAGCGGGGGGGCTAGCAGATACGCAGTATTTT.

The chain employs TRBV27 and TRBJ2-6, with 8 bases lining up with TRBD1. The V and J ends lost 4 bases and 2 bases, in that order; junction bases with no gene match: 13. CDR3 length equals 19 residues. Germline CDR1 is MNHEY and CDR2 is SMNVEV (reference sequence). CDR3 DNA sequence: TGTGCCAGCAGTTCCCCGACAGGGGTGGTCCGAACTGGGGCCAACGTCCTGACTTTC. Protein product: CASSSPTGVVRTGANVLTF.

The chain is built from TRBV28 and TRBJ1-4; 9 nucleotides align to TRBD1. The germline gives CDR1 MDHEN, CDR2 SYDVKM. The J segment lost 3 bases and the V segment lost 7 bases, leaving 6 bases of the junction unmatched. The length of the CDR3 is 15 residues. DNA for the CDR3: TGTGCCAGCAAGATGAACAGGGGGCCTAATGAAAAACTGTTTTTT. Its protein product is CASKMNRGPNEKLFF.

V is TRBV7-2 and J is TRBJ2-5; tentative D call: TRBD1 (5 bases). The CDR3 spans 16 residues. Germline CDR1 SGHTA, CDR2 FQGNSA. Trimming stripped 4 bases from V and 3 bases from J, with 18 bases between. The DNA of the CDR3 is TGTGCCAGCAGCTCCAGGGCGAAGGACGGAAAAGAGACCCAGTACTTC. Residues: CASSSRAKDGKETQYF.

With regard to this clone: Additional DNA sequences in this sample encode the identical CDR3. This rearrangement joins TRBV28 to TRBJ1-2; perhaps TRBD1 as D (5 bases). V was shortened by 3 bases and J by 4 bases, with 15 bases between the two germline ends. This CDR3 region has 15 residues. In germline, CDR1 is MDHEN, CDR2 SYDVKM. CDR3: CASSLARGGSYGYTF. In DNA form, the CDR3 reads TGTGCCAGCAGTTTGGCGCGGGGGGGGAGCTATGGCTACACCTTC.

In its sample, this clone was seen many times. V usage is TRBV12-3 or TRBV12-4 and J usage is TRBJ1-1; 7 bases are a match to TRBD1. This CDR3 comprises 12 residues. V was pared by 5 bases and J by 7 bases, with 4 bases of the junction left unmatched. The CDR3 spells CASSPGTVEAFF. The CDR3 DNA reads TGTGCCAGCAGTCCGGGGACAGTTGAAGCTTTCTTT.

The V and J genes are TRBV6-6 and TRBJ2-7, with TRBD1 identical over 7 bases. V dropped 7 bases and J dropped 3; count of bases not matched to a gene: 6. The CDR3 runs to 13 residues. The germline V gene encodes CDR1 MNHNY and CDR2 SVGAGI (reference sequence). CDR3 in amino acids: CASTSPGGYEQYF. The CDR3 DNA follows: TGTGCCAGCACCTCACCAGGGGGCTACGAGCAGTACTTC.

The chain employs TRBV30 and TRBJ2-2, with a tentative D call TRBD2 (5 bases). CDR1 and CDR2 from the germline V gene are GTSNPN and SVGIG (reference sequence). The CDR3 loop spans 13 amino acids. Trimming cost V 7 bases and J 5 bases, with 14 bases left between them. The DNA of the CDR3 is TGTGCCTCCCCCCGAGGGCAAACCGGGGAGCTGTTTTTT. This translates into CASPRGQTGELFF.

The chain recombines TRBV29-1 with TRBJ1-2, with a possible D match to TRBD1 (5 bases). Germline V gene data show CDR1 as SQVTM and CDR2 as ANQGSEA. Trimming stripped 3 bases from V and 3 bases from J, with 11 bases between. The CDR3 loop spans 13 amino acids. The CDR3 DNA follows: TGCAGCGTTGAGCTGGTCAGGGACTATGGCTACACCTTC. Protein: CSVELVRDYGYTF.

The chain couples TRBV3-1 (or the pseudogene TRBV3-2) to TRBJ1-1; 9 positions agree with TRBD1. Trimming removed 2 bases from V and 4 bases from J; junction bases left unmatched: 11. Germline CDR1 is LGHDT and CDR2 is YNNKEL (reference sequence). The CDR3 spans 17 residues. CDR3 amino acids: CASSQTLVTGGGTEAFF. In DNA, the CDR3 is TGTGCCAGCAGCCAAACACTAGTGACAGGGGGAGGCACTGAAGCTTTCTTT.

This clone occurred once. This chain links TRBV24-1 with TRBJ1-2, with 8 bases identical to TRBD1. The trim removed 1 base at V and 0 bases at J, leaving 9 bases unmatched. Germline loops: CDR1 KGHDR, CDR2 SFDVKD. The CDR3 is 18 amino acids. The CDR3 coding sequence is TGTGCCACCAGTGATTTTAAGGGGACAGGAGCCACTAACTATGGCTACACCTTC. This translates into CATSDFKGTGATNYGYTF.

This clone has a handful of counts. The chain uses TRBV5-6 and TRBJ2-5; the match to TRBD1 covers 7 bases. Trimming cost V 4 bases and J 7 bases; bases outside gene matches: 13. The CDR3 sequence is 15 residues long. Per the germline V gene, CDR1 is SGHDT and CDR2 is YYEEEE. This chain's CDR3 is CASSAFTGVRVTQYF. As DNA, the CDR3 is TGTGCCAGCAGCGCATTCACAGGGGTAAGGGTGACCCAGTACTTC.

The chain couples TRBV3-1 (or the pseudogene TRBV3-2) to TRBJ2-3, with unresolved D. Per germline, CDR1 LGHDT and CDR2 YNNKEL (reference sequence). CDR3 length: 15 residues. V gave up 4 bases and J gave up 2 bases, with 13 bases separating them. The CDR3 sequence: CASSPLKENTDTQYF. Written as DNA, the CDR3 is TGTGCCAGCAGCCCGCTAAAGGAGAACACAGATACGCAGTATTTT.

The CDR3 sequence: CASSESESSSEQYF. The CDR3 DNA reads as TGCGCCAGCAGTGAGTCGGAGAGCAGTTCCGAGCAGTACTTC. The chain couples TRBV10-2 to TRBJ2-7; D is unresolved. This CDR3 contains 14 residues. Trimming pared 0 bases from V and 6 bases from J, leaving 12 bases between. Germline V CDR1 and CDR2: WSHSY, SAAADI.

The gene calls are TRBV7-9 and TRBJ1-1; D remains ambiguous. The CDR3 is 13 amino acids. The V end was cut by 0 bases, the J end by 3 bases, with 5 bases between. The germline CDR1 and CDR2 sequences are SEHNR and FQNEAQ (reference sequence). The CDR3 loop is CASSLAPDTEAFF. As DNA, the CDR3 is TGTGCCAGCAGCTTAGCGCCGGACACTGAAGCTTTCTTT.

This chain joins TRBV10-1 and TRBJ1-5; D is unresolved. The V end lost 4 bases, the J end lost 1 base, and 5 bases lay between the germline ends. The CDR3 contains 13 residues. CDR1 is WNHNN and CDR2 is SYGVQD in the germline V gene (reference sequence). The CDR3 loop reads CASSAGSNQPQHF. As DNA, the CDR3 is TGCGCCAGCAGTGCGGGAAGCAATCAGCCCCAGCATTTT.

This clone was recorded a few times. The J gene is TRBJ1-2, the V gene TRBV4-3, with D unresolved. V was clipped by 6 bases and J by 8 bases, with 10 bases between them. Germline CDR1 LGHNA, CDR2 YSLEER. The CDR3 totals 11 residues. CDR3 residues: CASRLDRGYTF. The DNA for the CDR3 is TGCGCCAGCAGATTAGATAGAGGCTACACCTTC.

V and J are TRBV29-1 and TRBJ1-3; TRBD1 might be the D (6 bases). CDR1 SQVTM and CDR2 ANQGSEA come from the germline V gene. Trimming cost V 4 bases and J 0 bases, with 10 bases left between them. The CDR3 totals 14 residues. The CDR3 nucleotides read TGCAGCGTTGGAGGGGGATACTCTGGAAACACCATATATTTT. Translating gives CSVGGGYSGNTIYF.

The chain carries TRBV5-1 and TRBJ1-6; 9 bases are shared with TRBD1. The CDR3 loop spans 17 amino acids. V was clipped by 1 base and J by 3 bases; unmatched bases: 5. Per the germline V gene, CDR1 is SGHRS and CDR2 is YFSETQ. DNA of the CDR3: TGCGCCAGCAGCTTGTCCCCGGGACAGGGCTATAATTCACCCCTCCACTTT. Its translation is CASSLSPGQGYNSPLHF. Drawing the rest from reference TRBV5-1 and TRBJ1-6, the complete variable domain is KAGVTQTPRYLIKTRGQQVTLSCSPISGHRSVSWYQQTPGQGLQFLFEYFSETQRNKGNFPGRFSGRQFSNSRSEMNVSTLELGDSALYLCASSLSPGQGYNSPLHFGNGTRLTVT.

The chain carries TRBV24-1 and TRBJ1-2, with TRBD1 identical over 11 bases. Germline trimming cut 10 bases from V and 8 bases from J; bases unmatched to any gene: 5. Per the germline V gene, CDR1 is KGHDR and CDR2 is SFDVKD. The CDR3 spans 12 residues. CDR3 sequence (DNA): TGTGCCACTGGACAGGGGGCAGGAGGCTACACCTTC. Residues: CATGQGAGGYTF.